This T cell receptor (beta chain) stems from a study of blood T cell repertoires in COVID-19. With 4 bases clipped from V and 5 bases from J, the junction kept 7 bases outside the gene matches. CDR1 and CDR2 (germline): SGHTA, FQGNSA. CDR3 length equals 14 residues. The assay was immunoSEQ multiplex PCR, and TCRdb's table has in-frame clones only and misses some. The table shows some 220,000 clones, with around three quarters occurring only once. Sequences were obtained from peripheral blood. The chain has TRBV7-2 and TRBJ2-7, with 8 bases lining up with TRBD1. The receptor was isolated from a woman in her 70s with acute or convalescent COVID-19. The CDR3 protein is CASSSDRGRNEQYF. CDR3 bases: TGTGCCAGCAGCTCAGACAGGGGCCGGAACGAGCAGTACTTC.